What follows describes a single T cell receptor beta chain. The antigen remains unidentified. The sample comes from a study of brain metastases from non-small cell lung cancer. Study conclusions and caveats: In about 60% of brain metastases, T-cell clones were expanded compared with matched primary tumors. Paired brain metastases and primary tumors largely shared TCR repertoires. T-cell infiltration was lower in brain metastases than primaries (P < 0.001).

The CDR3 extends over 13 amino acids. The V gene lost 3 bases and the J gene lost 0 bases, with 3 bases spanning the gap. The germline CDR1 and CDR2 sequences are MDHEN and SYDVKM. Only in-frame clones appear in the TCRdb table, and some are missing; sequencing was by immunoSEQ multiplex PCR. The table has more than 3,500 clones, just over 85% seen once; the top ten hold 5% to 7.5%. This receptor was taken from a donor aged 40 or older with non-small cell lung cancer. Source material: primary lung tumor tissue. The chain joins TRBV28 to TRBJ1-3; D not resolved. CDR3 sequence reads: CASSFFSGNTIYF. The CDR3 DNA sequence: TGTGCCAGCAGTTTCTTCTCTGGAAACACCATATATTTT. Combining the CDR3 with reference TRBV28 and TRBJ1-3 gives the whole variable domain DVKVTQSSRYLVKRTGEKVFLECVQDMDHENMFWYRQDPGLGLRLIYFSYDVKMKEKGDIPEGYSVSREKKERFSLILESASTNQTSMYLCASSFFSGNTIYFGEGSWLTVV.